This note documents a single T cell receptor beta chain sequence. The antigen remains undetermined. Stated time point: blood 2 weeks post-SBRT. The treatment: 15 Gy SBRT to primary tumor, nephrectomy 4 weeks later. The data originate from a study of radiation and T cells in renal cell carcinoma. The wider study: Nephrectomy followed 15 Gy stereotactic body radiation by 4 weeks. Study conclusions and caveats: In blood, top tumor clones expanded by 2 weeks, shrinking by 4.

With 3 bases removed from V and 7 bases from J, the gap between germline ends came to 7 bases. This CDR3 has 12 amino acids. Germline lookup yields CDR1 ENHRY and CDR2 SYGVKD. Clones were sequenced by immunoSEQ multiplex PCR, and TCRdb holds only the in-frame ones, with some missing. The sample shows 150,000 or so clones, 87% of them seen only once. The V call is TRBV10-3, the J call TRBJ2-1, with a tentative D call TRBD1 (5 bases). The material sequenced was blood, taken from a patient whose treatment included radiotherapy and nephrectomy. This clonotype was obtained from a woman aged 45-59 years with renal cell carcinoma. The chain's CDR3 is CAISEDSNEQFF. The DNA of the CDR3 is TGTGCCATCAGTGAAGACAGTAATGAGCAGTTCTTC.